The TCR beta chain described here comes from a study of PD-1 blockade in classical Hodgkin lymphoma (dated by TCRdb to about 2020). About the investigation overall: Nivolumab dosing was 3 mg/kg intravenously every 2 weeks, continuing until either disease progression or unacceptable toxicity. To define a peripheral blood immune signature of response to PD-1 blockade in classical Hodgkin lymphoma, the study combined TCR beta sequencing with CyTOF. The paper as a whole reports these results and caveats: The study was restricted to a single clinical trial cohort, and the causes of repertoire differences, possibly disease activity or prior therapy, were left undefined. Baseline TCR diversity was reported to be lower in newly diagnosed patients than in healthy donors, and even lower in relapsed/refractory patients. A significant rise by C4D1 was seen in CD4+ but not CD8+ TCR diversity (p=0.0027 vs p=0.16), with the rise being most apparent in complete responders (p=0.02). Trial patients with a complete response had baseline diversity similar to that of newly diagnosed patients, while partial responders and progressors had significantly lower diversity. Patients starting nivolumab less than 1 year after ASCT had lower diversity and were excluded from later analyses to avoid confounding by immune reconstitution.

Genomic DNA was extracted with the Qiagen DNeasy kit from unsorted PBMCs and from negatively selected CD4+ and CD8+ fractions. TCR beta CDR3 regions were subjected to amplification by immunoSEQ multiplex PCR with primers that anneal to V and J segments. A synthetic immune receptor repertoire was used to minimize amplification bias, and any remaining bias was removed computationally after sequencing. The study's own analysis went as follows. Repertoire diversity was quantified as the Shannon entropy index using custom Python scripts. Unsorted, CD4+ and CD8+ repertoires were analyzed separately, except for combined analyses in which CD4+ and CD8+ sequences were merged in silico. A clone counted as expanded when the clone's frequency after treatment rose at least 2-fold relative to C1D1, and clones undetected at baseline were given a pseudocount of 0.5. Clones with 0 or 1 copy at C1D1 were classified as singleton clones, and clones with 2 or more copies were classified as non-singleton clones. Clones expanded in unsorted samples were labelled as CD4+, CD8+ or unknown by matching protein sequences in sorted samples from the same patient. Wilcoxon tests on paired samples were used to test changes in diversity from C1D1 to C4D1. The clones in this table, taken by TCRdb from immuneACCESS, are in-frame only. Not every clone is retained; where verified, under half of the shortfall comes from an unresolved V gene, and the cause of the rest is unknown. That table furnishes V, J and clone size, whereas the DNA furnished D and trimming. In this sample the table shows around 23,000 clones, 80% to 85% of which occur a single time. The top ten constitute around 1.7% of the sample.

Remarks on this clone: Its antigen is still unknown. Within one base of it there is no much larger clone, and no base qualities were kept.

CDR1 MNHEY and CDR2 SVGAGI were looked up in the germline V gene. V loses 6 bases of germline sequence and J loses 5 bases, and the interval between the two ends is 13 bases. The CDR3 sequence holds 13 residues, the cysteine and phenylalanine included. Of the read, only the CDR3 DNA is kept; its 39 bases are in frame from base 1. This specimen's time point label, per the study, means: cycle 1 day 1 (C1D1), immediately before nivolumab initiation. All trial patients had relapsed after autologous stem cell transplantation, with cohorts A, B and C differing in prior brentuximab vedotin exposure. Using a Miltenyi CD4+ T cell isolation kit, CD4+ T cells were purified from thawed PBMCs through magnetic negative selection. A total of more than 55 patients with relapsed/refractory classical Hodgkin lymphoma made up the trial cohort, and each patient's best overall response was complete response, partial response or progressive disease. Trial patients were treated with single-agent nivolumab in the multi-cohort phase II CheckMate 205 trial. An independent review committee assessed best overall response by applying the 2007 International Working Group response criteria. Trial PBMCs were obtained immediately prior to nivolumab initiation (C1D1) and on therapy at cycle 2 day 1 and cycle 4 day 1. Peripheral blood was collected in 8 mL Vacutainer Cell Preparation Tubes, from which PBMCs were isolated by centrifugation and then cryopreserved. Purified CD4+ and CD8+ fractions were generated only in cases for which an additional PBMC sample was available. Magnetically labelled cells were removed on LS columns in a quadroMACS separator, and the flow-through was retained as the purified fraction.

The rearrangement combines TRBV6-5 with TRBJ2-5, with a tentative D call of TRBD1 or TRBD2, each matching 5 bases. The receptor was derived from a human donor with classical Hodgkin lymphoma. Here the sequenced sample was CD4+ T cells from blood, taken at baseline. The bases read TGTGCCAGCAGCCGGTGGGACGGGGAGACCCAGTACTTC. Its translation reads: CASSRWDGETQYF.